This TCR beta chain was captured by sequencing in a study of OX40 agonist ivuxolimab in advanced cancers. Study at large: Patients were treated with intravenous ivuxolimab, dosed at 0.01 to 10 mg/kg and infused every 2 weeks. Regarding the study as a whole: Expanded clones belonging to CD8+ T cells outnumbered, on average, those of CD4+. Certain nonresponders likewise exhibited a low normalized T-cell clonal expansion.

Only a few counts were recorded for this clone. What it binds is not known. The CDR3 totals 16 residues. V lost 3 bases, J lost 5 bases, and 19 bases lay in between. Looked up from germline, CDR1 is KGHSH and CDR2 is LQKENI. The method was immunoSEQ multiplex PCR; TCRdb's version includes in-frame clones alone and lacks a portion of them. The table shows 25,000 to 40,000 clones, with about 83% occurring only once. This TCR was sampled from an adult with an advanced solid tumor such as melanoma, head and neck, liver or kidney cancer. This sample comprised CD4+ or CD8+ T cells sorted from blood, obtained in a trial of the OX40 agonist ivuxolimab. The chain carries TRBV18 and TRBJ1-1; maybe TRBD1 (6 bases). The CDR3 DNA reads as TGTGCCAGCTCACCCACTGTTGGGGAGAGGGGGACTGAAGCTTTCTTT. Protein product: CASSPTVGERGTEAFF.